Presented here are 14 T cell receptor beta chains from one specimen sequenced in a study of blood T cell repertoires in COVID-19. Here immunoSEQ multiplex PCR was the method, and the copy in TCRdb shows in-frame clones only, minus some. The profile shows about 21,000 clones, less than 85% of them singletons. The sequenced material came from peripheral blood. The receptors here all came from a man aged 55 to 70 with active COVID-19.

The rearrangement joins TRBV20-1 to TRBJ1-1; D unresolved. The germline V gene has CDR1 DFQATT and CDR2 SNEGSKA (reference sequence). V lost 5 bases and J 1 base, leaving 5 bases between the germline ends. This CDR3 has 11 residues. The CDR3 coding sequence is TGCAGTGCTCTAAAGAACACTGAAGCTTTCTTT. It specifies CSALKNTEAFF.

The chain employs TRBV3-1 (or the pseudogene TRBV3-2) and TRBJ2-2, with 10 bases that match TRBD2. Trimming cost V 6 bases and J 1 base; bases outside gene matches: 2. This CDR3 region has 15 residues. Germline V CDR1 and CDR2: LGHDT, YNNKEL (reference sequence). CDR3 region: CASSWTSGNTGELFF. The CDR3 DNA reads TGTGCCAGCAGTTGGACTAGCGGGAACACCGGGGAGCTGTTTTTT.

This chain connects TRBV5-1 to TRBJ2-3; D might be TRBD2 (6 bases). The germline V gene has CDR1 SGHRS and CDR2 YFSETQ. V gave up 0 bases and J gave up 1 base, with 9 bases separating them. There are 15 residues in the CDR3. This CDR3 is CASSLAPSGTDTQYF. DNA for the CDR3: TGCGCCAGCAGCTTGGCGCCTAGCGGCACAGATACGCAGTATTTT.

The rearrangement links TRBV4-1 to TRBJ2-3; 12 nucleotides agree with TRBD2. This CDR3 contains 16 residues. The germline V gene has CDR1 MGHRA and CDR2 YSYEKL. V was pared by 2 bases and J by 6 bases, with 6 bases of the junction left unmatched. The CDR3 loop is CASSQLAGGPRDTQYF. The CDR3 nucleotides are TGCGCCAGCAGCCAACTAGCGGGAGGGCCAAGGGATACGCAGTATTTT.

CDR3 amino acids: CASSLGRGNGYTF. The DNA for the CDR3 is TGTGCCAGCAGTTTGGGCAGGGGTAACGGCTACACCTTC. The chain has TRBV12-3 or TRBV12-4 and TRBJ1-2; perhaps TRBD1 as D (6 bases). The ends were cut back, 3 bases at V and 8 bases at J, with 13 bases in the middle. This CDR3 spans 13 amino acids.

By share, this clone counts as medium-sized. The chain uses TRBV7-9 and TRBJ2-5, with a weak D call TRBD2 (6 bases). CDR1 SEHNR and CDR2 FQNEAQ come from the germline V gene (reference sequence). The V gene lost 5 bases and the J gene lost 3 bases, with 10 bases spanning the gap. The CDR3 is 13 amino acids. DNA for the CDR3: TGTGCCAGCAGCCGCGGGGTAGAAGAGACCCAGTACTTC. Translation: CASSRGVEETQYF.

The rearrangement uses TRBV12-3 or TRBV12-4 and TRBJ1-1; 7 nucleotides match TRBD1. CDR3 length: 13 amino acids. The ends lost 4 bases at V and 6 bases at J; junction bases unmatched: 5. DNA of the CDR3: TGTGCCAGCAGTTCATCCGGGACAGCTGAAGCTTTCTTT. Residues: CASSSSGTAEAFF.

The chain couples TRBV28 to TRBJ2-1; tentative D call: TRBD1 (5 bases). Germline V CDR1 and CDR2: MDHEN, SYDVKM. V lost 5 bases and J 9 bases, leaving 14 bases between the germline ends. The CDR3 is 13 residues long. In nucleotides, the CDR3 is TGTGCCAGCAGTCTAGGGGCTAGGGGTGAGCAGTTCTTC. This encodes CASSLGARGEQFF.

This chain links TRBV27 with TRBJ2-7, with D possibly matching TRBD2 (6 bases). This CDR3 contains 17 residues. Deletions cut 2 bases from V and 0 bases from J, with 17 bases between. CDR1 is MNHEY, CDR2 SMNVEV, per germline (reference sequence). CDR3 nucleotide sequence: TGTGCCAGCAGTTTAATCCCAGGTTTGGGGGGCTCCTACGAGCAGTACTTC. This sequence encodes CASSLIPGLGGSYEQYF.

The chain links TRBV4-3 to TRBJ2-2; the match to TRBD1 covers 11 bases. V was clipped by 4 bases and J by 7 bases; unmatched bases: 2. CDR3 length: 14 amino acids. The germline V gene has CDR1 LGHNA and CDR2 YSLEER. In DNA form, the CDR3 reads TGCGCCAGCAGCCGAGGGACAGGGGGCGGGGAGCTGTTTTTT. The encoded protein is CASSRGTGGGELFF.

The chain carries TRBV27 and TRBJ2-1; 9 bases match TRBD1. Germline-derived CDR1 and CDR2 are MNHEY and SMNVEV (reference sequence). V shed 5 bases and J 7 bases; nucleotides not matched to a gene: 3. The length of the CDR3 is 13 residues. CDR3 in DNA: TGTGCCAGCAGTCCAGGGACAGGGAATGAGCAGTTCTTC. Translation gives CASSPGTGNEQFF.

This chain joins TRBV9 and TRBJ2-5; 8 bases align to TRBD1. CDR1 SGDLS and CDR2 YYNGEE come from the germline V gene. The V segment lost 1 base and the J segment 5 bases; nucleotides outside the gene matches: 4. The CDR3 runs 14 residues. DNA for the CDR3: TGTGCCAGCAGCGTATCGACAGGGGACGAGACCCAGTACTTC. As protein: CASSVSTGDETQYF. Using reference TRBV9 and TRBJ2-5 for the parts outside the CDR3, the full variable domain is DSGVTQTPKHLITATGQRVTLRCSPRSGDLSVYWYQQSLDQGLQFLIQYYNGEERAKGNILERFSAQQFPDLHSELNLSSLELGDSALYFCASSVSTGDETQYFGPGTRLLVL.

This sequence joins TRBV19 and TRBJ1-1, with D maybe TRBD1 (5 bases). The CDR3 covers 16 residues. The germline gives CDR1 LNHDA, CDR2 SQIVND (reference sequence). Trimming stripped 7 bases from V and 4 bases from J, with 22 bases between. CDR3 sequence reads: CASKSLRGGAITEAFF. The CDR3 coding sequence is TGTGCCAGTAAAAGCCTTCGGGGCGGGGCCATCACTGAAGCTTTCTTT.

The chain carries TRBV2 and TRBJ1-3; TRBD1 might be the D (6 bases). CDR1 is SNHLY, CDR2 FYNNEI, per germline. The CDR3 extends over 15 amino acids. V lost 5 bases to trimming and J lost 0 bases, with 11 bases between them. The CDR3 sequence is CASSPWTDSGNTIYF. CDR3 DNA sequence: TGTGCCAGCAGTCCCTGGACAGACTCTGGAAACACCATATATTTT.